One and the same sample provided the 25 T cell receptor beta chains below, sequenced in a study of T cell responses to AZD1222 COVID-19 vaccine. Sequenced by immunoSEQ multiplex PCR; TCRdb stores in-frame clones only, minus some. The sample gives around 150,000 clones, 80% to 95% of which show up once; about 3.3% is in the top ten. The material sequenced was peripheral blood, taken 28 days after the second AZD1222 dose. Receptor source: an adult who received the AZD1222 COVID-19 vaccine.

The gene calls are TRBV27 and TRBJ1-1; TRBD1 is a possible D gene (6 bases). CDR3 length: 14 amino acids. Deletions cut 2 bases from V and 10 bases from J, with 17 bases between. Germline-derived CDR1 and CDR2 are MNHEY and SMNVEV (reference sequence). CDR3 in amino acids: CASSLTGAVIGAFF. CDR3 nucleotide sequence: TGTGCCAGCAGTTTAACGGGGGCCGTAATCGGAGCTTTCTTT.

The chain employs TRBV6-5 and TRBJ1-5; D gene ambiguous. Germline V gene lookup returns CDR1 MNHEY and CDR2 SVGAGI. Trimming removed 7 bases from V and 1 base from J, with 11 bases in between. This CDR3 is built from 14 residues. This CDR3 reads CASTPLGSNQPQHF. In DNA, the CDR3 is TGTGCCAGCACACCCCTTGGGAGCAATCAGCCCCAGCATTTT.

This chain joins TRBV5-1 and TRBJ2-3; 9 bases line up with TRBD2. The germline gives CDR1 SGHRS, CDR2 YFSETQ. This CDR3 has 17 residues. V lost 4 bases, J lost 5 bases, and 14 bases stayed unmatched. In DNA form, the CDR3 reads TGCGCCAGCAGCCCGATAATGACTAGCGGAAGGGGAGATACGCAGTATTTT. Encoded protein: CASSPIMTSGRGDTQYF.

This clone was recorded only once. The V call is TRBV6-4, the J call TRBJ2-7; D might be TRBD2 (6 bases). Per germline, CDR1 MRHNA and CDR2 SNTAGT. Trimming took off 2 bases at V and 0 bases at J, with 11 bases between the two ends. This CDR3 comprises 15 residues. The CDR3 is CASSDASVYSYEQYF. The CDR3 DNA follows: TGTGCCAGCAGTGACGCTAGCGTTTACTCCTACGAGCAGTACTTC.

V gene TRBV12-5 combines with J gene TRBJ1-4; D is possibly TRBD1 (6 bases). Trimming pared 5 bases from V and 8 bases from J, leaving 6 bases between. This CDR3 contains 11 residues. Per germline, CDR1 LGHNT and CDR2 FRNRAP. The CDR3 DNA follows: TGTGCTAGTGGTCAGGGGGAAAAACTGTTTTTT. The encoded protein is CASGQGEKLFF.

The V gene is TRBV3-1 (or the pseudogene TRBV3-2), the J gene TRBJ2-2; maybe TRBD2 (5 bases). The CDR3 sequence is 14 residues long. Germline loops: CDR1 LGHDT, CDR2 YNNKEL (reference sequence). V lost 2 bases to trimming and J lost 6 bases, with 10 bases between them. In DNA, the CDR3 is TGTGCCAGCAGCCAAACTCTAGCACCCGGGGAGCTGTTTTTT. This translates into CASSQTLAPGELFF.

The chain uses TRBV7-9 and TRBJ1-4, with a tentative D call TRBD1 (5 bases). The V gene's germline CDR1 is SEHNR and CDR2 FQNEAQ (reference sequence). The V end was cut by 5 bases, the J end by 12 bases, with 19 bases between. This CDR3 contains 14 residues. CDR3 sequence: CASSLQVSGRELFF. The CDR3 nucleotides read TGTGCCAGCAGCCTCCAGGTCTCCGGCAGGGAACTGTTTTTT.

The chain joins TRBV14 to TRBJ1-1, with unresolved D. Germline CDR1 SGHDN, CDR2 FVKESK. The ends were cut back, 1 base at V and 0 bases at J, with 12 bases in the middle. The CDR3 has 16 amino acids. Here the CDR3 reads CASSQARHYMNTEAFF. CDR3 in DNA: TGTGCCAGCAGCCAAGCGAGACACTATATGAACACTGAAGCTTTCTTT.

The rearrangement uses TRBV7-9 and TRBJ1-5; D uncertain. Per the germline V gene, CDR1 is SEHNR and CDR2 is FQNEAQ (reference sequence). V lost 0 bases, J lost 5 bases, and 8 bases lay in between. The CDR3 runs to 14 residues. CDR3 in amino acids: CASSLAGKDQPQHF. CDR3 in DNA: TGTGCCAGCAGCTTAGCAGGGAAAGATCAGCCCCAGCATTTT.

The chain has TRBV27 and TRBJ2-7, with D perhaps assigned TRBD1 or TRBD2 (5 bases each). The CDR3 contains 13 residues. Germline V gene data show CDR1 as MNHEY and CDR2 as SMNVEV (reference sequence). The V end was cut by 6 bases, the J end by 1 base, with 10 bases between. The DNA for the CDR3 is TGTGCCAGCAGCCGGGGCAGGTCCTACGAGCAGTACTTC. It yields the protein CASSRGRSYEQYF.

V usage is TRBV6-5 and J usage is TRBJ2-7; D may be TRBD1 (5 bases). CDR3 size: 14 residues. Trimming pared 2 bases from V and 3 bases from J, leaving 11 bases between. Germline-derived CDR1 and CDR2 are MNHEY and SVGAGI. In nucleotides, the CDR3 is TGTGCCAGCAGTTACGTTCAGGGTAACTACGAGCAGTACTTC. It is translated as CASSYVQGNYEQYF.

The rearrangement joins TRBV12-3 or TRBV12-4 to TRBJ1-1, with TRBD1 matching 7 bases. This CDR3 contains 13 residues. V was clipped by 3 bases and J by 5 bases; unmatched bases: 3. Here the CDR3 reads CASSFAQGTEAFF. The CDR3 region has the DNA TGTGCCAGCAGTTTTGCACAGGGGACTGAAGCTTTCTTT.

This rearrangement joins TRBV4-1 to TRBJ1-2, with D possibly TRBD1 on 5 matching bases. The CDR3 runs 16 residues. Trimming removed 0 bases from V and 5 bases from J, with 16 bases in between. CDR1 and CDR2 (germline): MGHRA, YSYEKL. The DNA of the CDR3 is TGCGCCAGCAGCCAAGAACCGGCAGGGAGAGTATATGGCTACACCTTC. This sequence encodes CASSQEPAGRVYGYTF.

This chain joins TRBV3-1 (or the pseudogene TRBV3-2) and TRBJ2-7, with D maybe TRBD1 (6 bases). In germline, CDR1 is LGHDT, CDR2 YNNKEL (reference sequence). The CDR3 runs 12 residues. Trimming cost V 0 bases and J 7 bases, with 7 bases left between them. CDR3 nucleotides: TGTGCCAGCAGCCAAGAGGGGGCAGAGCAGTACTTC. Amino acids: CASSQEGAEQYF.

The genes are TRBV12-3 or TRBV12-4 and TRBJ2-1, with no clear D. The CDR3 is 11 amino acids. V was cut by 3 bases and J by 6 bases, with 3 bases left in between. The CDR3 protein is CASSFTNEQFF. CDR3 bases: TGTGCCAGCAGTTTTACCAATGAGCAGTTCTTC.

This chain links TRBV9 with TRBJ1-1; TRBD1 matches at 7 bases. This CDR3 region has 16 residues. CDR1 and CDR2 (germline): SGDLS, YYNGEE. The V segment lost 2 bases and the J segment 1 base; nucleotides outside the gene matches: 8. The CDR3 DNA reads TGTGCCAGCAGCGTCGAGACAGGGTGGGAGAACACTGAAGCTTTCTTT. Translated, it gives CASSVETGWENTEAFF.

The CDR3 nucleotides are TGTGCCAGCAGCTACAGCAATAATTCACCCCTCCACTTT. Protein: CASSYSNNSPLHF. The chain carries TRBV11-3 and TRBJ1-6, with no clear D. The germline V gene has CDR1 SGHNT and CDR2 YENEEA. This CDR3 is built from 13 residues. V was pared by 4 bases and J by 5 bases, with 6 bases between.

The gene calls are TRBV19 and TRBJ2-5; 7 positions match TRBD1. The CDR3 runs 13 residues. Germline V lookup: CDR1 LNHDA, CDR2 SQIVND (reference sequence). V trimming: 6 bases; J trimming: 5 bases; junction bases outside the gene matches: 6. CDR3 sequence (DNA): TGTGCCAGTAGGCAAACAGGGGTTGAGACCCAGTACTTC. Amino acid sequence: CASRQTGVETQYF.

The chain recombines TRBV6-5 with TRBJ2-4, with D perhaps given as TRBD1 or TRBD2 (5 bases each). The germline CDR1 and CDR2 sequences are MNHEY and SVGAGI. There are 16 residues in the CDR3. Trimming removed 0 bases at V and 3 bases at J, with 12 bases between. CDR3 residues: CASSYSTGQRKNIQYF. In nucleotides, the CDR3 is TGTGCCAGCAGTTACTCCACGGGGCAGCGCAAAAACATTCAGTACTTC.

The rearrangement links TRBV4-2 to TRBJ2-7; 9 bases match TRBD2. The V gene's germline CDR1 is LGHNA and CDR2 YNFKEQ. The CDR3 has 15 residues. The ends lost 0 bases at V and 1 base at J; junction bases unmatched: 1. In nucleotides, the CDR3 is TGTGCCAGCAGCCAAGACCTAGCGGGGTCCTACGAGCAGTACTTC. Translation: CASSQDLAGSYEQYF.

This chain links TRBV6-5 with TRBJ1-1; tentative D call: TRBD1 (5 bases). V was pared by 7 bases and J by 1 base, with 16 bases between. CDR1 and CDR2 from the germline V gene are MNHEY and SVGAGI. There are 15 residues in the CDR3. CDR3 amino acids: CASKTNLDRNTEAFF. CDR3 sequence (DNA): TGTGCCAGCAAGACTAACTTAGACAGGAACACTGAAGCTTTCTTT.

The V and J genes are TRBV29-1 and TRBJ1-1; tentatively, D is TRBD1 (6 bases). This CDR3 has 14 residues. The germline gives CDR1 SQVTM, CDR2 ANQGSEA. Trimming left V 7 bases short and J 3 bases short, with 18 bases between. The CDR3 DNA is TGCAGCGGGAATACAGGGAGCCTGGACACTGAAGCTTTCTTT. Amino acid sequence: CSGNTGSLDTEAFF.

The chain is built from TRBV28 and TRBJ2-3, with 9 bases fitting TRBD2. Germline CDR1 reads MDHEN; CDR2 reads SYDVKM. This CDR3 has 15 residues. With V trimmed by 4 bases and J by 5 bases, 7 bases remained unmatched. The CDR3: CASSSGGRAVDTQYF. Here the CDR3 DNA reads TGTGCCAGCAGTTCGGGCGGGAGGGCCGTAGATACGCAGTATTTT.

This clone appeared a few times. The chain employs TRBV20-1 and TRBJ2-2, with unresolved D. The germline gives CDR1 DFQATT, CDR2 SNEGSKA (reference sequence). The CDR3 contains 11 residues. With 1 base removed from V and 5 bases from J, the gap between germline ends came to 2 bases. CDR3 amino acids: CSARGTGELFF. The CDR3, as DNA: TGCAGTGCTAGAGGGACCGGGGAGCTGTTTTTT.

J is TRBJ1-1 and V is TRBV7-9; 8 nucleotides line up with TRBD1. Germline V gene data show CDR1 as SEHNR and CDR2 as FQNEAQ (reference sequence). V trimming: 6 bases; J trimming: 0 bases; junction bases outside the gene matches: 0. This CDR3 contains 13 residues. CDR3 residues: CASRGQVNTEAFF. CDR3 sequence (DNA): TGTGCCAGCAGGGGACAGGTGAACACTGAAGCTTTCTTT.